This TCR beta chain derives from a study of regulatory and conventional T cells in RAG deficiency. Measured with immunoSEQ multiplex PCR; TCRdb has only the in-frame clones, and not every one. Of tens of thousands of clones listed, 75% to 90% were seen once; the top ten hold about 0.54%. Study results and caveats: Omenn patients showed >90% Treg-Tconv overlap and shorter CDR3 lengths. Control T-cell subsets had markedly higher Shannon entropy and lower Simpson indices than RAG-deficient patients. Sorted Omenn CD25-high CD127-low cells may not be bona fide Tregs.

The sorted conventional CD4+ T cells were CD25-low and CD127-high, with genomic DNA sequenced. The CDR3 spans 14 residues. Germline CDR1 and CDR2: LNHDA and SQIVND (reference sequence). The V end lost 2 bases, the J end lost 7 bases, and 11 bases lay between the germline ends. About this clone: The target antigen is unknown.

These records were also assigned to another study, of regulatory T cells. As reported in that work: Amplification used 52 TRBV primers and 13 TRBJ primers. Regulatory T cells showed the strongest V-J pair restriction and V/J gene skewing among patient repertoires.

This sequence joins TRBV19 and TRBJ2-2; D gene ambiguous. The specimen sequenced was CD4+ effector T cells sorted from blood. The clonotype comes from a human donor in good health. CDR3 loop: CASSIWSRSGELFF. The CDR3 region has the DNA TGTGCCAGTAGTATATGGTCGCGGAGCGGGGAGCTGTTTTTT. The full variable domain, rest sourced from reference TRBV19 and TRBJ2-2, is DGGITQSPKYLFRKEGQNVTLSCEQNLNHDAMYWYRQDPGQGLRLIYYSQIVNDFQKGDIAEGYSVSREKKESFPLTVTSAQKNPTAFYLCASSIWSRSGELFFGEGSRLTVL.